The present T cell receptor (beta chain) was sequenced within a study of tissue T cells after allogeneic stem cell transplantation. Study conclusions and caveats: Motif-based clustering found tissue-specific repertoire signatures shared across patients, though few clones were shared. Anatomically similar tissues had similar TCR repertoires within each patient.

As regards this clone: The antigen is not known. Gene names and germline refer to mouse. Sequencing ends 1 residue short of the CDR3 end; the germline J gene provides the rest.

The time point here: mouse harvest day 7 after allogeneic transplant. Mouse grafts combined 10^7 T-cell-depleted bone marrow cells with 10^6 splenic CD5+ T cells. TCRdb's copy holds only in-frame clones and misses some; the assay was immunoSEQ multiplex PCR. Of 5,000 to 6,500 clones listed, roughly 47% are singletons. The CDR3 length is 13 residues. The germline V gene encodes CDR1 GKSSPN and CDR2 SITVG. The V gene lost 3 bases and the J gene lost 0 bases, with 8 bases spanning the gap. This receptor was identified in a female BALB/c mouse given C57BL/6 T cells with graft-versus-host disease after an allogeneic hematopoietic cell transplant. The gene calls are TRBV31 and TRBJ1-2; no firm D call. Sequencing was done on a sample of skin. The chain's CDR3 is CAWSRTSNSDYTF. CDR3 DNA (partial): TGTGCCTGGAGCCGGACTTCAAACTCCGACTACACC.